This TCR beta chain was retrieved from a study of shared clonotypes between healthy human individuals. Study-level results: Relative to clonotypes present in all four donors, those not shared had lower generation probabilities.

Germline CDR1 and CDR2: LNHNV and YYDKDF (reference sequence). The CDR3 totals 14 residues. The V gene lost 1 base and the J gene lost 5 bases, with 11 bases spanning the gap. A remark on this clone: Antigen: not known.

Genomic DNA of each subset was evenly split across several immunoSEQ plates. Replicate PCRs for sorted subsets used around 200 ng DNA; this equaled 30,000 to 35,000 T cell genomes. TCRdb's table, derived via immunoSEQ multiplex PCR, lists solely in-frame clones and lacks some. The sample yields 2 million to 2.5 million clones, over 85% seen once. Sequenced material: naive CD4+ T cells from PBMCs. Specified subset: CD45RA+ positively selected. The V call is TRBV15, the J call TRBJ1-1, with a possible D match to TRBD1 (5 bases). The TCR comes from a man between 18 and 35 years old in good health. Some clones in this sample may be carry-over from other donors' samples. CDR3 loop: CATSRGGTRTEAFF. CDR3 sequence (DNA): TGTGCCACCAGCAGAGGAGGGACCAGGACTGAAGCTTTCTTT. Filled out from reference TRBV15 and TRBJ1-1, the complete variable domain reads DAMVIQNPRYQVTQFGKPVTLSCSQTLNHNVMYWYQQKSSQAPKLLFHYYDKDFNNEADTPDNFQSRRPNTSFCFLDIRSPGLGDTAMYLCATSRGGTRTEAFFGQGTRLTVV.